This TCR beta chain was documented in a study of cytomegalovirus exposure and HLA in healthy donors. Study-wide results and caveats: Most TCR sequences proved rare, with some public TCRs found in many donors.

The ends were cut back, 5 bases at V and 3 bases at J, with 25 bases in the middle. The CDR3 runs to 19 residues. The germline V gene encodes CDR1 LNHDA and CDR2 SQIVND (reference sequence). This clone was seen once. The target antigen is unknown. The PCR had 60 Vbeta and 13 Jbeta primers. Assay: immunoSEQ multiplex PCR; the TCRdb copy retains only in-frame clones and omits some. The sample consists of 250,000 or so clones, approximately 91% of them appearing once. This sequence joins TRBV19 and TRBJ1-4; D possibly corresponds to TRBD1 (6 bases). The sequence came from a girl aged 2 to 9 in good health and CMV-seronegative. The sample was PBMCs. DNA for the CDR3: TGTGCCAGTAGTGTCTCGGGCAGGGGTTTCAAGACAGCTAATGAAAAACTGTTTTTT. Protein sequence: CASSVSGRGFKTANEKLFF. Combining the CDR3 with reference TRBV19 and TRBJ1-4 gives the whole variable domain DGGITQSPKYLFRKEGQNVTLSCEQNLNHDAMYWYRQDPGQGLRLIYYSQIVNDFQKGDIAEGYSVSREKKESFPLTVTSAQKNPTAFYLCASSVSGRGFKTANEKLFFGSGTQLSVL.